Presented here are 3 T cell receptor beta chains from one specimen sequenced in a study of blood T cells in healthy people across ages. A second about 7 to 12 cycle PCR used barcoded and J-beta primers. TCRdb reprocessed the 5' RACE reads with MiXCR, giving one entry per CDR3 protein. The repertoire holds 600,000 to 850,000 distinct CDR3 sequences, approximately 25% seen once, with more than 7.5% in the top ten. These same data were also listed under a study on T cells of mothers and their children.

The sample taken for sequencing was blood. The receptors originated from a boy between 10 and 17 years old in good health.

This clonotype was seen more than once but under ten times. The chain recombines TRBV28 with TRBJ1-2; no clear D. V was shortened by 1 base and J by 5 bases, with 5 bases between the two germline ends. CDR1 is MDHEN, CDR2 SYDVKM, per germline. CDR3 length: 12 amino acids. The CDR3 reads CASSLSLYGYTF. The CDR3 DNA follows: TGTGCCAGCAGTTTATCTCTGTATGGCTACACCTTC.

This clonotype was found many times. The chain employs TRBV11-3 and TRBJ2-2; possible D gene TRBD1, 5 bases. The CDR3 is 16 residues long. Germline CDR1 SGHNT, CDR2 YENEEA. V was pared by 2 bases and J by 0 bases, with 10 bases between. CDR3 in DNA: TGTGCCAGCAGCTTAAGGGGATCCACGAACACCGGGGAGCTGTTTTTT. As protein: CASSLRGSTNTGELFF.

The rearrangement joins TRBV5-1 to TRBJ1-4; 11 bases agree with TRBD1. Germline V gene sequence: CDR1 SGHRS, CDR2 YFSETQ. V was pared by 4 bases and J by 6 bases, with 5 bases of the junction left unmatched. This CDR3 region has 15 residues. This chain's CDR3 is CASSVDRGRDEKLFF. The CDR3, as DNA: TGCGCCAGCAGCGTGGACAGGGGGCGGGATGAAAAACTGTTTTTT.